A single sample gave rise to the 25 T cell receptor beta chains below, sequenced in a study of blood T cell repertoires in COVID-19. The protocol was immunoSEQ multiplex PCR, while the TCRdb copy is restricted to in-frame clones and leaves out a portion. The sample contains under 300,000 clones, around 86% of which appear only once. The source material was peripheral blood. All receptors come from a human donor in a cohort sampled during active COVID-19.

The chain is built from TRBV28 and TRBJ1-2, with D tentatively TRBD1 (6 bases). The V end lost 8 bases, the J end lost 7 bases, and 17 bases lay between the germline ends. Germline CDR1 reads MDHEN; CDR2 reads SYDVKM. CDR3 length equals 13 residues. For the CDR3, the DNA is TGTGCCAGCGATCCCCGGGGGGCGGGTGGCTACACCTTC. This codes for CASDPRGAGGYTF.

The chain has TRBV5-8 and TRBJ2-5, with a tentative D call TRBD1 (6 bases). Germline CDR1 SGHTS, CDR2 YDEGEE. This CDR3 contains 14 residues. Trimming left V 6 bases short and J 4 bases short, with 16 bases between. In DNA form, the CDR3 reads TGTGCCAGCACCAGGGGAGTGATAGGAGAGACCCAGTACTTC. It translates to CASTRGVIGETQYF.

The rearrangement joins TRBV29-1 to TRBJ1-1; D uncertain. This CDR3 is built from 14 residues. The ends were cut back, 3 bases at V and 5 bases at J, with 16 bases in the middle. The germline V gene has CDR1 SQVTM and CDR2 ANQGSEA. CDR3 sequence: CSVDWAPGRTEAFF. The DNA for the CDR3 is TGCAGCGTTGATTGGGCCCCCGGGAGGACTGAAGCTTTCTTT.

The DNA for the CDR3 is TGTGCCAGCAGAGTACTAGATACGCAGTATTTT. The encoded protein is CASRVLDTQYF. The genes are TRBV6-5 and TRBJ2-3; the D is unclear. This CDR3 contains 11 residues. V was cut by 6 bases and J by 5 bases, with 6 bases left in between. Germline CDR1 is MNHEY and CDR2 is SVGAGI.

The V gene is TRBV5-1, the J gene TRBJ2-1, with 7 bases fitting TRBD1. The CDR3 contains 15 residues. Unmatched junction bases numbered 9, after V lost 5 bases and J lost 4 bases. Germline V gene data show CDR1 as SGHRS and CDR2 as YFSETQ. The CDR3 sequence: CASSEEGAGYNEQFF. For the CDR3, the DNA is TGCGCCAGCAGTGAAGAGGGGGCGGGTTACAATGAGCAGTTCTTC.

Points on this clone: One junction end disagrees with the germline gene, perhaps due to a read error. The rearrangement joins TRBV7-9 to TRBJ1-4; weak D call: TRBD1 (6 bases). Germline assignment: CDR1 SEHNR and CDR2 FQNEAQ (reference sequence). CDR3 size: 11 residues. DNA for the CDR3: TGCGCCGGGGGCGGAAATGAAAAACTGTTTTTT. Translating it yields CAGGGNEKLFF.

The chain joins TRBV4-3 to TRBJ2-7; TRBD1 agrees at 11 bases. The CDR3 runs to 15 residues. The V gene's germline CDR1 is LGHNA and CDR2 YSLEER. V lost 0 bases to trimming and J lost 2 bases; unmatched junction nucleotides: 0. The CDR3 region is CASSQEGQGAYEQYF. CDR3 in DNA: TGCGCCAGCAGCCAAGAGGGACAGGGGGCCTACGAGCAGTACTTC.

The chain joins TRBV30 to TRBJ1-5; a weak D match, TRBD1 (6 bases). The CDR3 is 14 amino acids. Germline CDR1 GTSNPN, CDR2 SVGIG (reference sequence). Trimming removed 2 bases from V and 0 bases from J, with 8 bases in between. This CDR3 reads CAWSRGISNQPQHF. In DNA form, the CDR3 reads TGTGCCTGGAGTAGGGGGATTAGCAATCAGCCCCAGCATTTT.

The V and J genes are TRBV6-5 and TRBJ1-2; possibly TRBD1 for D (5 bases). CDR3 length: 14 residues. Germline V gene lookup returns CDR1 MNHEY and CDR2 SVGAGI. The V end lost 6 bases, the J end lost 8 bases, and 19 bases lay between the germline ends. The CDR3 loop is CASRLRGDLGGYTF. CDR3 nucleotides: TGTGCCAGCAGGCTCCGGGGGGATCTTGGCGGCTACACCTTC.

This clone was seen only once. The chain has TRBV10-1 and TRBJ2-1; a weak D match, TRBD1 (6 bases). This CDR3 region has 16 residues. Per the germline V gene, CDR1 is WNHNN and CDR2 is SYGVQD (reference sequence). The V end lost 4 bases, the J end lost 0 bases, and 13 bases lay between the germline ends. The CDR3 here is CASSAGAPSSYNEQFF. The CDR3 nucleotides are TGCGCCAGCAGTGCAGGGGCCCCGAGCTCCTACAATGAGCAGTTCTTC.

The CDR3 nucleotides are TGTGCCAGTACCACCCGGGACAGCACCGAAAAACTGTTTTTT. Its protein is CASTTRDSTEKLFF. The chain couples TRBV19 to TRBJ1-4; 7 bases line up with TRBD1. The germline V gene has CDR1 LNHDA and CDR2 SQIVND (reference sequence). There are 14 residues in the CDR3. The J segment lost 8 bases and the V segment lost 7 bases, leaving 10 bases of the junction unmatched. The complete variable domain, with remaining parts taken from reference TRBV19 and TRBJ1-4, reads DGGITQSPKYLFRKEGQNVTLSCEQNLNHDAMYWYRQDPGQGLRLIYYSQIVNDFQKGDIAEGYSVSREKKESFPLTVTSAQKNPTAFYLCASTTRDSTEKLFFGSGTQLSVL.

The chain recombines TRBV19 with TRBJ1-2, with 7 nucleotides matching TRBD1. The CDR3 consists of 13 residues. J lost 5 bases, V lost 8 bases, and 8 bases had no gene match. In germline, CDR1 is LNHDA, CDR2 SQIVND (reference sequence). The DNA for the CDR3 is TGTGCCAGTCACCCGGACAGGCGATATGGCTACACCTTC. Translated: CASHPDRRYGYTF.

The gene calls are TRBV7-8 and TRBJ1-5, with 9 bases that match TRBD1. Germline V gene data show CDR1 as SGHVS and CDR2 as FQNEAQ. The V gene end was trimmed by 3 bases and the J gene end by 7 bases; junction bases not matched to a gene: 4. This CDR3 has 14 residues. The CDR3 region is CASSLGQGGQPQHF. DNA of the CDR3: TGTGCCAGCAGCTTGGGACAGGGAGGACAGCCCCAGCATTTT.

DNA of the CDR3: TGTGCCAGCTCACTTTCCCCGGGACTAGCAGGCGATGAGCAGTTCTTC. Amino acid sequence: CASSLSPGLAGDEQFF. The rearrangement joins TRBV5-6 to TRBJ2-1, with TRBD2 matching 9 bases. With V trimmed by 7 bases and J by 8 bases, 16 bases remained unmatched. Germline CDR1 is SGHDT and CDR2 is YYEEEE. CDR3 length equals 16 residues.

The CDR3 spells CATSGTVSNEQFF. For the CDR3, the DNA is TGTGCCACCAGTGGGACAGTTAGCAATGAGCAGTTCTTC. The V call is TRBV24-1, the J call TRBJ2-1, with D perhaps TRBD1 (6 bases). This CDR3 has 13 amino acids. Germline assignment: CDR1 KGHDR and CDR2 SFDVKD. V was cut by 5 bases and J by 6 bases, with 10 bases left in between.

The rearrangement joins TRBV12-2 to TRBJ2-7; TRBD2, the table's D call, was not compared with the DNA. TRBV12-2 is a recognized pseudogene. This CDR3 spans 15 amino acids. The CDR3 loop is CASRPRLAGAYEQYF. The DNA of the CDR3 is TGTGCAAGTCGCCCTCGACTAGCGGGAGCCTACGAGCAGTACTTC.

The chain couples TRBV28 to TRBJ2-7; D is uncertain. Between the trimmed V and J ends, which lost 6 bases and 7 bases, there was a span of 16 bases. From germline, CDR1 is MDHEN and CDR2 SYDVKM. CDR3 size: 13 residues. The CDR3 loop is CASSSVVISEQYF. The CDR3 DNA reads TGTGCCAGCAGCTCGGTCGTCATCTCAGAGCAGTACTTC. Supplemented by reference TRBV28 and TRBJ2-7, the full variable domain reads DVKVTQSSRYLVKRTGEKVFLECVQDMDHENMFWYRQDPGLGLRLIYFSYDVKMKEKGDIPEGYSVSREKKERFSLILESASTNQTSMYLCASSSVVISEQYFGPGTRLTVT.

V usage is TRBV7-2 and J usage is TRBJ2-7, with TRBD1 matching over 12 bases. Looked up from germline, CDR1 is SGHTA and CDR2 is FQGNSA. The CDR3 length is 15 residues. V lost 3 bases to trimming and J lost 6 bases; unmatched junction nucleotides: 6. The CDR3 is CASSFPGTGGVEQYF. The DNA of the CDR3 is TGTGCCAGCAGCTTCCCCGGGACAGGGGGCGTCGAGCAGTACTTC.

This clone has only one observation. This chain connects TRBV11-3 to TRBJ1-1, with D uncertain. The CDR3 sequence is 12 residues long. With 11 bases removed from V and 2 bases from J, the gap between germline ends came to 12 bases. CDR1 is SGHNT and CDR2 is YENEEA in the germline V gene. CDR3 amino acids: CASSNSNTEAFF. The CDR3 bases are TGTGCCTCAAGTAACTCAAACACTGAAGCTTTCTTT.

V gene TRBV24-1 combines with J gene TRBJ1-2, with a weak D call TRBD1 (6 bases). Trimming pared 2 bases from V and 5 bases from J, leaving 11 bases between. The CDR3 length is 14 residues. Germline values: CDR1 KGHDR, CDR2 SFDVKD. The CDR3 loop reads CATSDSGRGYGYTF. The DNA for the CDR3 is TGTGCCACCAGTGATTCGGGCAGGGGATATGGCTACACCTTC.

The V and J genes are TRBV21-1 and TRBJ1-5; the table's D call TRBD1 went unverified against the DNA. TRBV21-1 is a listed pseudogene. The CDR3 covers 16 residues. Here the CDR3 reads CATRTGAPYSNQPQHF. CDR3 nucleotide sequence: TGTGCCACTCGGACAGGGGCCCCCTATAGCAATCAGCCCCAGCATTTT.

The chain couples TRBV6-5 to TRBJ2-7; TRBD1 aligns across 7 bases. The CDR3 has 14 residues. CDR1 is MNHEY and CDR2 is SVGAGI in the germline V gene. The ends lost 6 bases at V and 0 bases at J; junction bases unmatched: 5. The CDR3 region is CASRDGTASYEQYF. CDR3 bases: TGTGCCAGCAGAGACGGGACAGCCTCCTACGAGCAGTACTTC.

This clone was observed once. The CDR3 bases are TGCAGCGTTGCGACTACCACCACAGATACGCAGTATTTT. Translation: CSVATTTTDTQYF. This rearrangement joins TRBV29-1 to TRBJ2-3, with a weak D call TRBD2 (5 bases). V was cut by 4 bases and J by 2 bases, with 10 bases left in between. The CDR3 sequence is 13 residues long. Germline CDR1 SQVTM, CDR2 ANQGSEA.

CDR3 sequence (DNA): TGTGCCAGCAGCCCGGAGCGGAATTCACCCCTCCACTTT. This codes for CASSPERNSPLHF. This chain connects TRBV3-1 (or the pseudogene TRBV3-2) to TRBJ1-6, with unresolved D. V was trimmed by 4 bases and J by 7 bases, leaving 8 bases between them. CDR3 length equals 13 residues. Germline-derived CDR1 and CDR2 are LGHDT and YNNKEL (reference sequence).

This chain connects TRBV24-1 to TRBJ1-5, with D possibly TRBD1 on 6 matching bases. From germline, CDR1 is KGHDR and CDR2 SFDVKD. Trimming pared 5 bases from V and 11 bases from J, leaving 15 bases between. The CDR3 is 13 residues long. The CDR3 coding sequence is TGTGCCACCAGTGCGGGACAAGGGGTATCCCAGCATTTT. Its translation: CATSAGQGVSQHF.